A selection of T cell receptor beta chains follows, all from one sample in a study of blood T cell repertoires in COVID-19. Method: immunoSEQ multiplex PCR; TCRdb's copy keeps in-frame clones and lacks some. Altogether roughly 240,000 clones are present, approximately 87% being singletons, with the ten largest covering less than 6%. Specimen: peripheral blood. These receptors all stem from a man between 60 and 70 years old who had recovered from COVID-19. Both conserved end residues are part of each CDR3. A D gene is named only where the DNA matches it firmly. Clone size is shown for a subset of rows, as once, few, many or a class of expanded clone.

NA NA TRBJ1-1 TRBV2 CARKTGGNTEAFF TGTGCCAGAAAGACAGGAGGGAACACTGAAGCTTTCTTT
NA NA TRBJ2-5 TRBV5-1 CASREGATQYF TGCGCCAGCAGGGAAGGAGCGACCCAGTACTTC
NA NA TRBJ1-5 TRBV7-9 CASSLDWYGNQPQHF TGTGCCAGCAGCTTAGATTGGTACGGGAATCAGCCCCAGCATTTT
NA NA TRBJ2-1 TRBV24-1 CATSDFASGGGQFF TGTGCCACCAGTGATTTTGCCAGCGGTGGAGGGCAGTTCTTC
NA NA TRBJ2-2 TRBV19 CASSIRSGVIGELFF TGTGCCAGTAGTATAAGGTCGGGGGTTATAGGGGAGCTGTTTTTT
NA NA TRBJ2-1 TRBV11-2 CASSFQYNEQFF TGTGCCAGCAGCTTTCAATACAATGAGCAGTTCTTC
NA NA TRBJ2-3 TRBV28 CASSFVDTQYF TGTGCCAGCAGTTTCGTAGATACGCAGTATTTT
NA NA TRBJ1-5 TRBV20-1 CSASEAAGHASQPQHF TGCAGTGCTAGTGAGGCGGCCGGCCACGCATCTCAGCCCCAGCATTTT
TRBD1 NA TRBJ1-5 TRBV7-9 CASSAGGYNQPQHF TGTGCCAGCAGCGCAGGGGGATACAATCAGCCCCAGCATTTT
TRBD1 NA TRBJ2-7 TRBV9 CASSQGQGALEQYF TGTGCCAGCAGCCAAGGACAGGGGGCGCTAGAGCAGTACTTC
NA NA TRBJ2-5 TRBV10-3 CAISEPGSGGGTTQYF TGTGCCATCAGTGAGCCGGGTAGCGGCGGGGGCACGACCCAGTACTTC
TRBD1 NA TRBJ1-6 TRBV30 CAFRGFAYNSPLHF TGTGCCTTCAGGGGGTTCGCCTATAATTCACCCCTCCACTTT
NA NA TRBJ2-1 TRBV5-5 CASISGRGDEQFF TGTGCCAGCATCTCGGGCAGGGGGGATGAGCAGTTCTTC
NA once TRBJ2-1 TRBV5-4 CASSGQGYNEQFF TGTGCCAGCAGCGGCCAGGGGTACAATGAGCAGTTCTTC
NA NA TRBJ1-5 TRBV20-1 CSASDNQPQHF TGCAGTGCTTCAGACAATCAGCCCCAGCATTTT
NA once TRBJ1-3 TRBV7-9 CSTMRPGVFSGNTIYF TGTTCCACCATGAGGCCGGGGGTCTTCTCTGGAAACACCATATATTTT
NA NA TRBJ1-2 TRBV5-4 CASSLGLLANYGYTF TGTGCCAGCAGCTTGGGTCTGTTGGCCAACTATGGCTACACCTTC
TRBD2 NA TRBJ2-5 TRBV7-9 CASSPGLALGFKETQYF TGTGCCAGCAGCCCAGGACTAGCCTTGGGGTTTAAAGAGACCCAGTACTTC
NA NA TRBJ2-3 TRBV13 CASSLGNGGAYTQYF TGTGCCAGCAGCTTAGGCAATGGCGGGGCTTATACGCAGTATTTT
NA NA TRBJ2-7 TRBV19 CASSRAGAYEQYF TGTGCCAGTAGTAGGGCAGGCGCCTACGAGCAGTACTTC
TRBD2 NA TRBJ2-3 TRBV28 CAGRTSGGTDTQYF TGTGCGGGGAGGACTAGCGGGGGCACAGATACGCAGTATTTT
NA NA TRBJ1-4 TRBV7-9 CASSFRGWDEKLFF TGTGCCAGCAGCTTTCGCGGCTGGGATGAAAAACTGTTTTTT
TRBD2 NA TRBJ2-2 TRBV19 CASSHTSGGPTGELFF TGTGCCAGTAGCCACACTAGCGGGGGGCCCACCGGGGAGCTGTTTTTT
NA NA TRBJ1-3 TRBV9 CASSATHAGGNTIYF TGTGCCAGCAGCGCTACCCACGCGGGCGGAAACACCATATATTTT
NA few TRBJ1-2 TRBV6-1 CASSGVVGRSAHGYTF TGTGCCAGCAGTGGGGTTGTTGGGCGTTCTGCTCATGGCTACACCTTC
TRBD2 NA TRBJ2-7 TRBV5-1 CASSYGTSGRYEQYF TGCGCCAGCAGCTACGGGACTAGCGGGAGATACGAGCAGTACTTC
TRBD2 few TRBJ2-1 TRBV5-1 CASSSRTSGRAVVVDEQFF TGCGCCAGCAGCTCGAGGACTAGCGGGAGGGCCGTAGTAGTCGATGAGCAGTTCTTC
NA NA TRBJ1-2 TRBV12-3/TRBV12-4 CASSFSQGGYTF TGTGCCAGCAGTTTCTCGCAGGGAGGCTACACCTTC
TRBD2 NA TRBJ2-1 TRBV11-2 CASSSGLAGGRFNEQFF TGTGCCAGCAGCTCTGGACTAGCGGGAGGGCGTTTCAATGAGCAGTTCTTC
TRBD2 NA TRBJ2-1 TRBV28 CASRPGTSGGYNEQFF TGTGCCAGCAGGCCCGGGACTAGCGGGGGTTACAATGAGCAGTTCTTC
NA NA TRBJ2-6 TRBV21-1 CASSYGSGANVLTF TGTGCCAGCAGCTACGGCTCTGGGGCCAACGTCCTGACTTTC
NA few TRBJ1-5 TRBV19 CASSAEEGHYNQPQHF TGTGCCAGTAGTGCCGAGGAGGGCCATTACAATCAGCCCCAGCATTTT
NA NA TRBJ2-7 TRBV3-1/TRBV3-2 CASSQGQAASNEQYF TGTGCCAGCAGCCAAGGTCAGGCCGCGTCTAACGAGCAGTACTTC
TRBD1 NA TRBJ2-3 TRBV13 CASSYRGPGTDTQYF TGTGCCAGCAGCTACAGGGGGCCTGGCACAGATACGCAGTATTTT
TRBD1 NA TRBJ2-5 TRBV5-4 CASKAGGVETQYF TGTGCCAGCAAGGCAGGGGGCGTGGAGACCCAGTACTTC
TRBD2 NA TRBJ2-7 TRBV4-1 CASSQDPSGSSLEQYF TGCGCCAGCAGCCAAGATCCTAGCGGGAGTTCCCTCGAGCAGTACTTC
NA NA TRBJ2-7 TRBV6-2/TRBV6-3 CASSFGLYEQYF TGTGCCAGCAGTTTCGGTTTATACGAGCAGTACTTC
NA NA TRBJ1-1 TRBV4-1 CASSHGPTTMRGTRTEAFF TGCGCCAGCAGCCACGGTCCTACGACAATGCGGGGGACGAGGACTGAAGCTTTCTTT
NA few TRBJ2-2 TRBV3-1/TRBV3-2 CASSRRQNTNTGELFF TGTGCCAGCAGCCGCAGACAGAACACGAACACCGGGGAGCTGTTTTTT
NA NA TRBJ1-1 TRBV2 CASWGGIEAFF TGTGCCAGCTGGGGGGGTATCGAAGCTTTCTTT
NA NA TRBJ1-5 TRBV19 CASRNGGGTGNQPQHF TGTGCCAGTAGAAACGGAGGAGGGACGGGCAATCAGCCCCAGCATTTT
TRBD1 few TRBJ2-3 TRBV7-9 CASSLGDRVPDTQYF TGTGCCAGCAGCTTAGGGGACAGGGTCCCAGATACGCAGTATTTT
NA few TRBJ2-7 TRBV2 CASSENWRPYEQYF TGTGCCAGCAGTGAAAACTGGAGACCCTACGAGCAGTACTTC
TRBD2 once TRBJ2-1 TRBV15 CATSRGTSGSYNEQFF TGTGCCACCAGCAGAGGGACTAGCGGTTCCTACAATGAGCAGTTCTTC
NA NA TRBJ1-5 TRBV5-6 CASTTGVGNQPQHF TGTGCCAGCACCACGGGGGTGGGCAATCAGCCCCAGCATTTT
TRBD2 NA TRBJ2-3 TRBV28 CASSLPGRGTDTQYF TGTGCCAGCAGTTTACCCGGGAGGGGCACAGATACGCAGTATTTT
NA NA TRBJ1-3 TRBV5-1 CASSLVSSGNTIYF TGCGCCAGCAGCTTGGTTAGCTCTGGAAACACCATATATTTT
NA NA TRBJ1-4 TRBV7-2 CASSLVSGAREKLFF TGTGCCAGCAGCTTAGTATCAGGGGCTCGCGAAAAACTGTTTTTT
TRBD1 NA TRBJ1-1 TRBV6-6 CASSRPGTGKMNTEAFF TGTGCCAGCAGTCGCCCCGGGACAGGGAAGATGAACACTGAAGCTTTCTTT
NA NA TRBJ1-4 TRBV30 CAWSNPTEINEKLFF TGTGCCTGGAGTAATCCGACTGAGATTAATGAAAAACTGTTTTTT
TRBD2 NA TRBJ2-3 TRBV29-1 CSVSGATDTQYF TGCAGCGTTAGCGGGGCTACAGATACGCAGTATTTT
NA NA TRBJ1-2 TRBV27 CASSSPTGRYTGYTF TGTGCCAGCAGTTCCCCCACAGGGCGATATACGGGCTACACCTTC
NA few TRBJ1-5 TRBV6-6 CASSPPGGVNQPQHF TGTGCCAGCAGTCCACCTGGCGGGGTCAATCAGCCCCAGCATTTT
NA NA TRBJ2-2 TRBV24-1 CATRGEPLNTGELFF TGTGCCACCCGCGGGGAACCACTGAACACCGGGGAGCTGTTTTTT
TRBD2 NA TRBJ2-5 TRBV9 CASSVGGSGGPKETQYF TGTGCCAGCAGCGTAGGAGGTAGCGGGGGGCCAAAAGAGACCCAGTACTTC